This passage covers 32 T cell receptor beta chains from one sample sequenced in a study of cytomegalovirus exposure and HLA in healthy donors. PCR primers comprised 60 Vbeta and 13 Jbeta primers. Sequencing was performed with immunoSEQ multiplex PCR; in TCRdb, only in-frame clones are kept and a portion is missing. The table has fewer than 350,000 clones, roughly 90% seen once. The sample comprised PBMCs. The receptors were sampled from a young woman in good health and CMV-seronegative.

A remark on this clone: Within the sample, other DNA sequences also encode this same CDR3. V usage is TRBV4-2 and J usage is TRBJ1-1, with no clear D. CDR3 length: 15 amino acids. Germline CDR1 reads LGHNA; CDR2 reads YNFKEQ. Between the trimmed V and J ends, which lost 1 base and 1 base, there was a span of 10 bases. Here the CDR3 reads CASSQAEATNTEAFF. The CDR3 nucleotides are TGTGCCAGCAGCCAAGCTGAGGCGACGAACACTGAAGCTTTCTTT.

This chain uses TRBV6-1 with TRBJ2-5; D perhaps matches TRBD2 (6 bases). The tail of the sequence fits TRBJ2-7 better, so the J call may be wrong. CDR1 and CDR2 (germline): MNHNS, SASEGT. CDR3 length: 13 amino acids. The CDR3 is CASSRGSSYEQYF. The CDR3, as DNA: TGTGCCAGCAGTCGGGGGAGCTCCTACGAGCAGTACTTC.

The V and J genes are TRBV30 and TRBJ1-2, with 8 bases aligning to TRBD1. The CDR3 contains 14 residues. CDR1 GTSNPN and CDR2 SVGIG come from the germline V gene (reference sequence). The trim removed 6 bases at V and 5 bases at J, leaving 11 bases unmatched. This CDR3 reads CACPPGQETYGYTF. The CDR3 DNA reads as TGTGCCTGCCCGCCGGGACAGGAGACTTATGGCTACACCTTC.

The chain carries TRBV4-1 and TRBJ2-5, with a tentative D call TRBD1 (6 bases). Near its end, the DNA agrees better with TRBJ2-7, so the J call may be wrong. Per germline, CDR1 MGHRA and CDR2 YSYEKL. CDR3 size: 17 residues. CDR3 sequence: CASSQKGHRGTGYEQYF. The CDR3 region has the DNA TGCGCCAGCAGCCAGAAGGGACACCGGGGAACGGGCTACGAGCAGTACTTC.

This clone was picked up a small number of times. The chain combines TRBV30 with TRBJ2-3, with D hard to call. Germline CDR1 is GTSNPN and CDR2 is SVGIG (reference sequence). Trimming removed 2 bases from V and 2 bases from J, with 2 bases in between. This CDR3 spans 11 amino acids. This CDR3 reads CAWSYTDTQYF. The DNA of the CDR3 is TGTGCCTGGAGTTACACAGATACGCAGTATTTT.

The rearrangement links TRBV7-9 to TRBJ2-1, with a possible D match to TRBD2 (6 bases). The CDR3 length is 13 residues. V was trimmed by 8 bases and J by 10 bases, leaving 18 bases between them. The germline V gene encodes CDR1 SEHNR and CDR2 FQNEAQ (reference sequence). CDR3 DNA sequence: TGTGCCAGCGGGATTGCCTGGGGGGTCGAGCAGTTCTTC. Translated, it gives CASGIAWGVEQFF.

The chain couples TRBV5-1 to TRBJ2-5, with unresolved D. The J call could be wrong; TRBJ2-7 is a better fit for the DNA end. Looked up from germline, CDR1 is SGHRS and CDR2 is YFSETQ. The CDR3 is 15 residues long. The CDR3 DNA is TGCGCCAGCAGCTTGGAGTCGGGTCTACCATACGAGCAGTACTTC. Its translation is CASSLESGLPYEQYF.

This chain links TRBV18 with TRBJ1-4; the match to TRBD1 covers 10 bases. The CDR3 is 15 residues long. J lost 5 bases, V lost 4 bases, and 4 bases had no gene match. The germline gives CDR1 KGHSH, CDR2 LQKENI. CDR3 in amino acids: CASSLGQGGNEKLFF. CDR3 coding DNA: TGTGCCAGCTCACTCGGACAGGGGGGGAATGAAAAACTGTTTTTT.

The chain has TRBV12-2 and TRBJ1-5. TRBV12-2 is a documented pseudogene. The CDR3 has 12 amino acids. In DNA form, the CDR3 reads TGTGCAAGTCGCTTAGCGAGACAGCCCCAGCATTTT. Translation gives CASRLARQPQHF.

Comments on this clone: Mismatch with germline at one junction end may stem from a read error. Other nucleotide sequences from this sample produce the same CDR3. The rearrangement joins TRBV18 to TRBJ1-6; TRBD1 is a possible D gene (5 bases). The CDR3 runs to 16 residues. Looked up from germline, CDR1 is KGHSH and CDR2 is LQKENI. The CDR3 nucleotides read TGTGCCAGCTCACCACAGGAGGGGCGATCAAATTCCCCCCTCCACTTT. It codes for CASSPQEGRSNSPLHF.

V and J are TRBV5-1 and TRBJ2-5, with 8 bases fitting TRBD1. The junction had 11 bases not matched to a gene; V was cut back by 3 bases and J by 4 bases. CDR1 is SGHRS and CDR2 is YFSETQ in the germline V gene. This CDR3 contains 16 residues. CDR3 in amino acids: CASSSLPQGAGETQYF. For the CDR3, the DNA is TGCGCCAGCAGCTCCCTCCCGCAGGGGGCCGGAGAGACCCAGTACTTC.

V and J are TRBV30 and TRBJ1-2; no definite D call. Germline V lookup: CDR1 GTSNPN, CDR2 SVGIG (reference sequence). The CDR3 is 17 amino acids. Trimming stripped 3 bases from V and 4 bases from J, with 24 bases between. The CDR3 region is CAWSEPGYDRRGYGYTF. The CDR3 nucleotides read TGTGCCTGGAGCGAACCGGGATATGACCGACGGGGCTATGGCTACACCTTC.

V is TRBV19 and J is TRBJ1-4, with D uncertain. V lost 6 bases to trimming and J lost 0 bases, with 14 bases between them. The CDR3 is 16 amino acids. The V gene's germline CDR1 is LNHDA and CDR2 SQIVND (reference sequence). The CDR3 loop reads CASRTMGISTNEKLFF. In DNA form, the CDR3 reads TGTGCCAGTAGGACTATGGGGATTTCAACTAATGAAAAACTGTTTTTT.

This chain links TRBV6-1 with TRBJ2-2, with D perhaps matching TRBD2 (6 bases). Germline CDR1 is MNHNS and CDR2 is SASEGT. Trimming shortened V by 0 bases and J by 7 bases, and 9 bases separated the two germline ends. CDR3 length equals 14 residues. CDR3 nucleotides: TGTGCCAGCAGTGAAGCGCGGGGCTACGGGGAGCTGTTTTTT. Its translation is CASSEARGYGELFF.

The V call is TRBV4-1, the J call TRBJ2-5; TRBD2 matches at 13 bases. J gave up 5 bases and V 3 bases, and 6 bases lay outside the gene matches. CDR3 size: 16 residues. The V gene's germline CDR1 is MGHRA and CDR2 YSYEKL. As DNA, the CDR3 is TGCGCCAGCAGCCACCGACTAGCGGGGGGCCGGGAGACCCAGTACTTC. Translating it yields CASSHRLAGGRETQYF.

The chain carries TRBV5-6 and TRBJ1-2; D call uncertain. The length of the CDR3 is 15 residues. Germline-derived CDR1 and CDR2 are SGHDT and YYEEEE. Trimming took 0 bases from V and 1 from J, leaving 10 bases between them. The CDR3, as DNA: TGTGCCAGCAGCTTGGCCGGGAACAGTAACTATGGCTACACCTTC. It is translated as CASSLAGNSNYGYTF.

The chain is built from TRBV29-1 and TRBJ1-1; D unclear. The CDR3 is made up of 14 amino acids. The germline V and J ends were trimmed by 7 bases and 3 bases, with 18 bases remaining between them. From germline, CDR1 is SQVTM and CDR2 ANQGSEA. The CDR3 DNA is TGCAGCGCTAAGGAGGGAAATGGAGACACTGAAGCTTTCTTT. Its translation is CSAKEGNGDTEAFF.

This clone was found a few times. V gene TRBV2 combines with J gene TRBJ1-2, with TRBD1 identical over 9 bases. Germline V gene sequence: CDR1 SNHLY, CDR2 FYNNEI. The CDR3 length is 14 residues. Trimming took 6 bases from V and 5 from J; bases not matched to a gene: 7. The CDR3 DNA follows: TGTGCCAGCAGCCAACAGGGGGCGGAGTATGGCTACACCTTC. This encodes CASSQQGAEYGYTF.

The chain is built from TRBV4-1 and TRBJ2-7, with D possibly matching TRBD1 (7 bases). V lost 3 bases to trimming and J lost 4 bases, with 19 bases between them. The CDR3 totals 16 residues. Germline V gene data show CDR1 as MGHRA and CDR2 as YSYEKL. The CDR3 DNA sequence: TGCGCCAGCAGCCAGATGGGAGACAGGGACTCTTACGAGCAGTACTTC. Amino acids: CASSQMGDRDSYEQYF.

The V gene is TRBV11-2, the J gene TRBJ2-1; D may be TRBD2 (5 bases). The CDR3 runs to 15 residues. Trimming stripped 1 base from V and 2 bases from J, with 9 bases between. Germline V gives CDR1 SGHAT, CDR2 FQNNGV. Written as DNA, the CDR3 is TGTGCCAGCAGCTTAGCCAGCGGTCCCTACAATGAGCAGTTCTTC. Translating it yields CASSLASGPYNEQFF.

The rearrangement uses TRBV5-6 and TRBJ1-5; TRBD1 aligns across 9 bases. CDR3 length equals 16 residues. Germline V CDR1 and CDR2: SGHDT, YYEEEE. Trimming took 0 bases from V and 2 from J; bases not matched to a gene: 3. CDR3 loop: CASSLATGGGNQPQHF. The CDR3 nucleotides are TGTGCCAGCAGCTTGGCCACAGGGGGCGGCAATCAGCCCCAGCATTTT.

This chain uses TRBV10-3 with TRBJ1-2; unclear D gene. Germline loops: CDR1 ENHRY, CDR2 SYGVKD. Trimming took off 10 bases at V and 6 bases at J, with 21 bases between the two ends. The CDR3 totals 14 residues. The CDR3 region is CATSSGYRQDGYTF. CDR3 sequence (DNA): TGTGCCACGTCCTCGGGTTACCGGCAAGATGGCTACACCTTC.

The J gene is TRBJ2-2, the V gene TRBV2; D gene unclear. The CDR3 spans 14 residues. Germline-derived CDR1 and CDR2 are SNHLY and FYNNEI. The ends were cut back, 8 bases at V and 2 bases at J, with 12 bases in the middle. The CDR3 protein is CASHGPLNTGELFF. The CDR3 nucleotides read TGTGCCAGCCATGGTCCACTAAACACCGGGGAGCTGTTTTTT.

This sequence joins TRBV18 and TRBJ1-1, with 8 nucleotides matching TRBD1. CDR3 length equals 14 residues. CDR1 and CDR2 from the germline V gene are KGHSH and LQKENI. The ends lost 3 bases at V and 3 bases at J; junction bases unmatched: 3. CDR3 sequence: CASSPMGQDTEAFF. In DNA form, the CDR3 reads TGTGCCAGCTCACCCATGGGACAGGACACTGAAGCTTTCTTT.

The chain is built from TRBV6-1 and TRBJ1-2, with TRBD1 as a possible D gene (6 bases). This CDR3 is 15 amino acids long. V lost 2 bases and J 0 bases, leaving 10 bases between the germline ends. CDR1 is MNHNS, CDR2 SASEGT, per germline. Here the CDR3 reads CASSETRTANYGYTF. In DNA, the CDR3 is TGTGCCAGCAGTGAAACGAGGACAGCTAACTATGGCTACACCTTC.

This clone has only one observation. This chain joins TRBV13 and TRBJ2-1; 8 positions match TRBD2. CDR1 is PRHDT, CDR2 FYEKMQ, per germline (reference sequence). V lost 5 bases, J lost 1 base, and 4 bases stayed unmatched. The CDR3 spans 15 residues. CDR3 in amino acids: CASSTGTSSYNEQFF. The CDR3 coding sequence is TGTGCCAGCAGCACCGGGACTAGTTCCTACAATGAGCAGTTCTTC.

This clone was picked up a small number of times. J is TRBJ1-4 and V is TRBV18; a possible D gene is TRBD1 (6 bases). The CDR3 spans 14 residues. Germline V gene data show CDR1 as KGHSH and CDR2 as LQKENI. V was clipped by 1 base and J by 3 bases, with 6 bases between them. CDR3 sequence reads: CASSPQGANEKLFF. CDR3 DNA sequence: TGTGCCAGCTCACCACAGGGGGCTAATGAAAAACTGTTTTTT.

The genes are TRBV9 and TRBJ2-1; D perhaps matches TRBD1 (6 bases). Germline V gene lookup returns CDR1 SGDLS and CDR2 YYNGEE. The V end was cut by 6 bases, the J end by 0 bases, with 13 bases between. The CDR3 extends over 15 amino acids. The DNA of the CDR3 is TGTGCCAGCAACCGACAGGAGAGCTCCTACAATGAGCAGTTCTTC. It yields the protein CASNRQESSYNEQFF. Filled out from reference TRBV9 and TRBJ2-1, the complete variable domain reads DSGVTQTPKHLITATGQRVTLRCSPRSGDLSVYWYQQSLDQGLQFLIQYYNGEERAKGNILERFSAQQFPDLHSELNLSSLELGDSALYFCASNRQESSYNEQFFGPGTRLTVL.

The gene calls are TRBV6-5 and TRBJ2-7, with no clear D. With 7 bases removed from V and 1 base from J, the gap between germline ends came to 11 bases. The length of the CDR3 is 13 residues. Germline V gene lookup returns CDR1 MNHEY and CDR2 SVGAGI. CDR3 region: CASTSSLSYEQYF. The CDR3 DNA sequence: TGTGCCAGCACCTCGTCGCTATCCTACGAGCAGTACTTC.

The CDR3 spells CASSLTPQGSGGYTF. The CDR3 DNA follows: TGTGCCAGCAGTTTGACCCCACAGGGGTCAGGAGGCTACACCTTC. The chain joins TRBV27 to TRBJ1-2; 7 bases are a match to TRBD1. Germline lookup yields CDR1 MNHEY and CDR2 SMNVEV (reference sequence). After removal of 3 bases from V and 8 bases from J, the junction contained 12 bases not matched to a gene. The CDR3 has 15 residues.

The CDR3 region is CASSSGGNTEAFF. The CDR3 coding sequence is TGTGCCAGCAGCTCCGGAGGGAACACTGAAGCTTTCTTT. The chain couples TRBV7-6 to TRBJ1-1, with unresolved D. Trimming took off 4 bases at V and 1 base at J, with 7 bases between the two ends. The germline V gene encodes CDR1 SGHVS and CDR2 FNYEAQ. The CDR3 is made up of 13 amino acids.

The chain links TRBV6-6 to TRBJ1-2; tentatively, D is TRBD1 (5 bases). The CDR3 length is 16 residues. Germline V gives CDR1 MNHNY, CDR2 SVGAGI (reference sequence). Between the trimmed V and J ends, which lost 7 bases and 3 bases, there was a span of 21 bases. The CDR3 bases are TGTGCCAGCACCTACTGGCCTGGCAGGGAAGACTATGGCTACACCTTC. Translated: CASTYWPGREDYGYTF.